The T cell receptor beta chain under discussion was sequenced for a study of OX40 agonist ivuxolimab in advanced cancers. Study-wide context: The patients got ivuxolimab, which is an agonistic anti-OX40 (CD134) antibody.

Germline V CDR1 and CDR2: ENHRY, SYGVKD. Trimming removed 8 bases from V and 0 bases from J, with 10 bases in between. The CDR3 is 13 residues long. Autoimmune disease history or systemic immunosuppression disqualified patients. As to this clone: Antigen unknown.

Clones were sequenced by immunoSEQ multiplex PCR, and TCRdb holds only the in-frame ones, with some missing. The sample has around 83,000 clones, 91% seen once. Study-wide findings and caveats: Among T cells, CD8+ cells averaged more expanded clones than CD4+ cells. The CD4+ and CD8+ T cells in the blood had expanded clonally by week 6 at 0.1 to 3.0 mg/kg.

This specimen was CD4+ or CD8+ T cells sorted from blood, taken in a trial of the OX40 agonist ivuxolimab. The J gene is TRBJ1-1, the V gene TRBV10-3; no definite D call. This clonotype was obtained from an adult with an advanced solid tumor such as melanoma, head and neck, liver or kidney cancer. The CDR3 reads CAISAGLNTEAFF. The CDR3 coding sequence is TGTGCCATCTCGGCGGGTTTGAACACTGAAGCTTTCTTT.